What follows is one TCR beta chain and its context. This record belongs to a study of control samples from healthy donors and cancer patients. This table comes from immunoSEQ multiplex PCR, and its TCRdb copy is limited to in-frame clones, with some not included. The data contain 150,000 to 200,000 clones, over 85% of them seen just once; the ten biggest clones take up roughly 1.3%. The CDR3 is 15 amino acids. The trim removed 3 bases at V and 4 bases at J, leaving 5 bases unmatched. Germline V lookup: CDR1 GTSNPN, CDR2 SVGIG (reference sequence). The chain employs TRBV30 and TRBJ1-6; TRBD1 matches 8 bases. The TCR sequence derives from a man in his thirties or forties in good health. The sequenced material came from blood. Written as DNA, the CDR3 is TGTGCCTGGAGGTATAGGGACAGGTATAATTCACCCCTCCACTTT. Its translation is CAWRYRDRYNSPLHF. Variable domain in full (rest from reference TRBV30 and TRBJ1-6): SQTIHQWPATLVQPVGSPLSLECTVEGTSNPNLYWYRQAAGRGLQLLFYSVGIGQISSEVPQNLSASRPQDRQFILSSKKLLLSDSGFYLCAWRYRDRYNSPLHFGNGTRLTVT.